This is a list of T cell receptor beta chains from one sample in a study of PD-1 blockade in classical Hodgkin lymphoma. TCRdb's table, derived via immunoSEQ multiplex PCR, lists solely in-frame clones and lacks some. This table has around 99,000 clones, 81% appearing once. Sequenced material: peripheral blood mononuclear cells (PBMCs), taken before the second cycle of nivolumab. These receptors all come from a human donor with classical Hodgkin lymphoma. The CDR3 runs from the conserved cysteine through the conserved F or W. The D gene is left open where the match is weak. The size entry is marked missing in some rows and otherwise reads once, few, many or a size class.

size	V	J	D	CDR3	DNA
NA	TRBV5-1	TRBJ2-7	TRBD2	CASSSGLAGDYEQYF	TGCGCCAGCAGCTCCGGACTAGCGGGAGACTACGAGCAGTACTTC
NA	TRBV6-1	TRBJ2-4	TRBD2	CASSELSSGLAKNIQYF	TGTGCCAGCAGTGAATTGTCTAGCGGACTAGCCAAAAACATTCAGTACTTC
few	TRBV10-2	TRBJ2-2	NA	CAGGGTATGELFF	TGCGCCGGAGGCGGGACAGCTACCGGGGAGCTGTTTTTT
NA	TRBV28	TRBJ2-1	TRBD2	CASSLPTGPGTSVSSSYNEQFF	TGTGCCAGCAGTCTCCCCACCGGCCCCGGGACTAGCGTCTCGAGCTCCTACAATGAGCAGTTCTTC
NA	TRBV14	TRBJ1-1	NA	CASSPLGGGPEAFF	TGTGCCAGCAGCCCGCTTGGGGGGGGCCCTGAAGCTTTCTTT
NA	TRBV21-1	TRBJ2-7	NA	CACGSPVLSYEQYF	TGTGCCTGCGGGAGCCCCGTTTTGTCCTACGAGCAGTACTTC
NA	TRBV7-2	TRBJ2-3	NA	CASSSGPSDTQYF	TGTGCCAGCAGCTCCGGACCGTCAGATACGCAGTATTTT
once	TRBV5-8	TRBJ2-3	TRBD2	CASSSRAGAGTDTQYF	TGTGCCAGCAGCTCCAGAGCGGGAGCTGGCACAGATACGCAGTATTTT
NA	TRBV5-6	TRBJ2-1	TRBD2	CASSLISLAGENEQFF	TGTGCCAGCAGCTTGATCAGCCTAGCGGGAGAAAATGAGCAGTTCTTC
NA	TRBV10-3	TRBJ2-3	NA	CASRGPSTDTQYF	TGTGCCAGCAGGGGACCTAGCACAGATACGCAGTATTTT
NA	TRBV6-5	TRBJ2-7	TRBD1	CASSRTGRAYEQYF	TGTGCCAGCAGTCGGACAGGGCGAGCCTACGAGCAGTACTTC
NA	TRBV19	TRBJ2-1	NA	CASSRTASFLDEQFF	TGTGCCAGTAGTCGCACGGCTAGCTTCCTCGATGAGCAGTTCTTC
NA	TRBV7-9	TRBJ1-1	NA	CASSSPSTGTGNTEAFF	TGTGCCAGCAGCTCACCTAGCACCGGGACGGGGAACACTGAAGCTTTCTTT
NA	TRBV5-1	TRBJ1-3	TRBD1	CASSLGDRGVRNTIYF	TGCGCCAGCAGCTTGGGGGACAGGGGAGTACGAAACACCATATATTTT
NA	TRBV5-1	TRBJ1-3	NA	CASSFAAGTGIIF	NA
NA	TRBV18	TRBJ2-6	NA	CASSLWTADSHSGANVLTF	TGTGCCAGCTCCCTTTGGACGGCCGACTCGCATTCTGGGGCCAACGTCCTGACTTTC
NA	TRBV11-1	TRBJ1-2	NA	CASSWDTYGYTF	TGTGCCAGCAGCTGGGACACCTATGGCTACACCTTC
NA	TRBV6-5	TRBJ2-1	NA	CASSGLMGYNEQFF	TGTGCCAGCTCAGGGTTGATGGGGTACAATGAGCAGTTCTTC